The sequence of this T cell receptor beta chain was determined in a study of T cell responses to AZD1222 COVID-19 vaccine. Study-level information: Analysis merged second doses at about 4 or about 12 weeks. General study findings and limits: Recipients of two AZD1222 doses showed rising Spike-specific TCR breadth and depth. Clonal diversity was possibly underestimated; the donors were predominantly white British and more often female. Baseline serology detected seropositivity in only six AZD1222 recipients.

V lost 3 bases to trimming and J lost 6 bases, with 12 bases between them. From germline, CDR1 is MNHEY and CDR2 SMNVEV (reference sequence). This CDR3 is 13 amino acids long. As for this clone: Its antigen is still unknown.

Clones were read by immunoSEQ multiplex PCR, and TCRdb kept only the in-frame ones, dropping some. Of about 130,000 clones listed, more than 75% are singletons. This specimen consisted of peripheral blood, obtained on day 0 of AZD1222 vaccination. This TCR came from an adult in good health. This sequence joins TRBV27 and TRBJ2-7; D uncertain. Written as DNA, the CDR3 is TGTGCCAGCAGTTTTGGGCAGCCCCTCGAGCAGTACTTC. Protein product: CASSFGQPLEQYF.